A single T cell receptor (beta chain) is shown here with its context. Its cognate antigen is unknown. This sample was included in a study of T cell repertoires in cytomegalovirus infection. At the level of the study: As its CMV epitopes, the study selected recently identified HLA-C-restricted and well-studied HLA-B-restricted targets. Both a matching HLA type and CMV infection were indicated by public TCR beta signatures.

TCRdb reanalysed the reads using MiXCR and keeps one entry per CDR3 protein. The top ten clones hold 20% of a sample with some 350,000 distinct CDR3 sequences, almost 30% of them seen once. The germline V and J ends were trimmed by 7 bases and 1 base, with 13 bases remaining between them. The germline gives CDR1 ENHRY, CDR2 SYGVKD. This CDR3 region has 14 residues. The TCR sequence derives from a human donor in good health (CMV status not recorded). Some clones in this sample may be carry-over from other donors' samples. V usage is TRBV10-3 and J usage is TRBJ1-1; D gene uncertain. The material was cultured PBMCs, obtained from culture after CMV antigen stimulation. The CDR3 loop reads CAINSGLRNTEAFF. The CDR3 DNA is TGTGCCATCAACTCAGGACTTAGGAACACTGAAGCTTTCTTT.